A selection of T cell receptor beta chains follows, all from one sample in a study of shared clonotypes between healthy human individuals. Profiling relied on immunoSEQ multiplex PCR, and the TCRdb table lists in-frame clones only, not all of them. The sample lists some 2,500,000 clones, 85% to 95% seen once, with 0.37% in the top ten. The material sequenced was naive CD4+ T cells from PBMCs. Source of these receptors: a man aged 18 to 29 in good health. Some clones in this sample may be carry-over from other donors' samples. Each CDR3 is given with its conserved first and last residue. Fields, in order: clone size, J gene, D gene, V gene, CDR3 DNA, CDR3 protein. D genes are given only for firm matches. Not all rows give a size; the values are once, few, many and, for expanded clones, a class.

. | TRBJ2-2 | . | TRBV7-9 | TGTGCCAGCAGCAGACTAGGGACGAACACCGGGGAGCTGTTTTTT | CASSRLGTNTGELFF
. | TRBJ1-5 | . | TRBV2 | TGTGCCAGCAGAGTCTCGGGGCCGCAGCCCCAGCATTTT | CASRVSGPQPQHF
. | TRBJ2-5 | TRBD2 | TRBV2 | TGTGCCAGCAGCGCAGAAGGAAGCGGGAGGGAGGAGACCCAGTACTTC | CASSAEGSGREETQYF
. | TRBJ2-7 | . | TRBV11-2 | TGTGCCAGCAGCCCAGGACAAGCCTACTACGAGCAGTACTTC | CASSPGQAYYEQYF
. | TRBJ1-5 | . | TRBV6-1 | TGTGCCAGCAGTGAAGCAGGCAGGGATCAGCCCCAGCATTTT | CASSEAGRDQPQHF
. | TRBJ2-7 | TRBD2 | TRBV13 | TGTGCCAGCAGCCAATTCAGGACTAGCGTCTACGAGCAGTACTTC | CASSQFRTSVYEQYF
. | TRBJ2-3 | . | TRBV15 | TGTGCCACCAGCAAGAGGGGTTCCATCAACACAGATACGCAGTATTTT | CATSKRGSINTDTQYF
. | TRBJ2-6 | . | TRBV5-1 | TGCGCCAGCAGCCCCACACCCAGCTCTGGGGCCAACGTCCTGACTTTC | CASSPTPSSGANVLTF
. | TRBJ2-1 | . | TRBV7-2 | TGTGCCAGCAGCCGATCCAGGGGTGGCCCCAATGAGCAGTTCTTC | CASSRSRGGPNEQFF
. | TRBJ2-1 | TRBD2 | TRBV19 | TGTGCCAGTAGTATCCGGACTAGCGGTGACAATGAGCAGTTCTTC | CASSIRTSGDNEQFF
. | TRBJ2-3 | . | TRBV18 | TGTGCCAGCTCACCACTCCAGGAGGCGGCAGATACGCAGTATTTT | CASSPLQEAADTQYF
once | TRBJ2-1 | . | TRBV20-1 | TGCAGTGCCCCCCGGGCCAATGAGCAGTTCTTC | CSAPRANEQFF